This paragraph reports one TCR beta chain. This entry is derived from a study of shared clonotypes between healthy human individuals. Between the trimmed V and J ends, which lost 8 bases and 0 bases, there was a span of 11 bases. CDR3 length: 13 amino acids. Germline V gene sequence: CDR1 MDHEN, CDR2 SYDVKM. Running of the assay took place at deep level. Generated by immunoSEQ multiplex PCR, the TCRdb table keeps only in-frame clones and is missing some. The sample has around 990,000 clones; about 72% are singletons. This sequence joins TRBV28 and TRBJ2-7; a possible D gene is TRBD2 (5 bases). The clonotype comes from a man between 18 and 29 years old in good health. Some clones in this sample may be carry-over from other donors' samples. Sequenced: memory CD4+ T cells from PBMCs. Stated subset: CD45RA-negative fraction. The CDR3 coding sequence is TGTGCCAGCCGGGGTCACCCCTCCTACGAGCAGTACTTC. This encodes CASRGHPSYEQYF.